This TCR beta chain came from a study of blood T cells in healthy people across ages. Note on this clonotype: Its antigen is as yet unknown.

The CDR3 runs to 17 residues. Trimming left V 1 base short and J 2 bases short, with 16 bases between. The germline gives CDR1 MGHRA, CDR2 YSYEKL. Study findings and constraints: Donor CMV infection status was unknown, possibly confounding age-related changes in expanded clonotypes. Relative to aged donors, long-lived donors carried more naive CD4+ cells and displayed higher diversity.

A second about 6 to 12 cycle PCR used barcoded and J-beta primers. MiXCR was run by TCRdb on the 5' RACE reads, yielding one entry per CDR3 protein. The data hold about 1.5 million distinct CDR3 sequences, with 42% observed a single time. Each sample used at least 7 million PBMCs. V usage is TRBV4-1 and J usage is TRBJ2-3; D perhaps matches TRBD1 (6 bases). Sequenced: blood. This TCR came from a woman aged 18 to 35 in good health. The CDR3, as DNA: TGCGCCAGCAGCCAAGGCCCCCGGACAGAGATCACAGATACGCAGTATTTT. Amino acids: CASSQGPRTEITDTQYF.